The 4 T cell receptor beta chains below were found in one sample sequenced in a study of blood T cells in healthy people across ages. Next came a second PCR, run for about 6 to 12 cycles, which used a sample-barcoded 5' primer along with a J-beta primer mix. TCRdb reprocessed the 5' RACE reads via MiXCR and lists one record per CDR3 protein. Seen here are around 1,500,000 distinct CDR3 sequences, roughly 45% observed once, and the top ten hold 7.9%. The sample was blood. All receptors come from a woman in her late teens or twenties in good health.

There are a few counts of this clonotype. DNA of the CDR3: TGCGCCAGCAGCTCCATGGGGGGTTTCCGGGGAACTAGCTATAATTCACCCCTCCACTTT. It is translated as CASSSMGGFRGTSYNSPLHF. This sequence joins TRBV4-1 and TRBJ1-6; D might be TRBD1 (5 bases). The CDR3 is made up of 20 amino acids. V lost 5 bases, J lost 3 bases, and 26 bases lay in between. Looked up from germline, CDR1 is MGHRA and CDR2 is YSYEKL.

This clonotype was counted only a few times. This chain connects TRBV6-6 to TRBJ2-3; perhaps TRBD2 as D (5 bases). Between the trimmed V and J ends, which lost 9 bases and 2 bases, there was a span of 9 bases. The CDR3 loop spans 12 amino acids. CDR1 and CDR2 from the germline V gene are MNHNY and SVGAGI (reference sequence). CDR3 nucleotide sequence: TGTGCCAGTACCCGGGACACAGATACGCAGTATTTT. This encodes CASTRDTDTQYF.

CDR3 loop: CASSPGQLFSYEQYF. As DNA, the CDR3 is TGTGCCAGCAGCCCGGGACAGCTTTTCTCCTACGAGCAGTACTTC. The rearrangement links TRBV5-5 to TRBJ2-7; the match to TRBD1 covers 7 bases. The J segment lost 0 bases and the V segment lost 4 bases, leaving 7 bases of the junction unmatched. CDR3 length: 15 residues. Germline loops: CDR1 SGHKS, CDR2 YYEKEE (reference sequence).

This clonotype was counted only a few times. The V call is TRBV6-1, the J call TRBJ2-6, with TRBD1 matching 9 bases. In germline, CDR1 is MNHNS, CDR2 SASEGT. V gave up 7 bases and J gave up 0 bases; unmatched junction bases: 7. The length of the CDR3 is 17 residues. The CDR3 DNA reads TGTGCCAGCACCCCGGACAGGGGATTCTCTGGGGCCAACGTCCTGACTTTC. Its translation: CASTPDRGFSGANVLTF.